These 26 T cell receptor beta chains were all obtained from the same sample, sequenced in a study of blood T cell repertoires in COVID-19. Assay used: immunoSEQ multiplex PCR; TCRdb lists only in-frame clones, some missing. The data hold 200,000 to 250,000 clones, with about 87% observed a single time. Specimen: peripheral blood. The receptors originated from a man aged 55 to 70 with acute or convalescent COVID-19.

This chain joins TRBV5-4 and TRBJ2-3; D may be TRBD1 (6 bases). The CDR3 is made up of 13 amino acids. V was clipped by 0 bases and J by 4 bases, with 6 bases between them. Looked up from germline, CDR1 is SGHNT and CDR2 is YYREEE (reference sequence). The CDR3 reads CASSLEGADTQYF. The DNA for the CDR3 is TGTGCCAGCAGCTTGGAGGGGGCAGATACGCAGTATTTT. The variable domain in full, completed from reference TRBV5-4 and TRBJ2-3, reads ETGVTQSPTHLIKTRGQQVTLRCSSQSGHNTVSWYQQALGQGPQFIFQYYREEENGRGNFPPRFSGLQFPNYSSELNVNALELDDSALYLCASSLEGADTQYFGPGTRLTVL.

This sequence joins TRBV2 and TRBJ1-2, with TRBD1 as a possible D gene (5 bases). This CDR3 region has 14 residues. Per the germline V gene, CDR1 is SNHLY and CDR2 is FYNNEI. The V gene lost 11 bases and the J gene lost 2 bases, with 18 bases spanning the gap. This CDR3 reads CASAGGDLNYGYTF. In DNA form, the CDR3 reads TGTGCCTCAGCCGGAGGGGACCTCAACTATGGCTACACCTTC.

This clone was detected only a few times. Other DNA sequences in the same sample also yield this CDR3. The chain couples TRBV9 to TRBJ1-3; D gene uncertain. V was pared by 2 bases and J by 2 bases, with 8 bases between. CDR3 length: 14 amino acids. Germline CDR1 and CDR2: SGDLS and YYNGEE. The CDR3 loop is CASSVGGTGNTIYF. The CDR3 coding sequence is TGTGCCAGCAGCGTTGGCGGGACTGGAAACACCATATATTTT.

The CDR3 is CASRLAGGHPTDTQYF. DNA for the CDR3: TGTGCCAGCAGACTAGCGGGGGGGCACCCCACAGATACGCAGTATTTT. The V call is TRBV11-2, the J call TRBJ2-3, with 13 bases that match TRBD2. The CDR3 extends over 16 amino acids. The J segment lost 2 bases and the V segment lost 6 bases, leaving 5 bases of the junction unmatched. Germline V gives CDR1 SGHAT, CDR2 FQNNGV.

This chain uses TRBV7-6 with TRBJ1-2, with D unclear. CDR1 is SGHVS, CDR2 FNYEAQ, per germline. With 1 base removed from V and 0 bases from J, the gap between germline ends came to 9 bases. The CDR3 consists of 15 residues. The CDR3 DNA reads TGTGCCAGCAGCTTAGAGGTGCAGGCTAACTATGGCTACACCTTC. Its translation is CASSLEVQANYGYTF. The full variable domain, completed using reference TRBV7-6 and TRBJ1-2, is GAGVSQSPRYKVTKRGQDVALRCDPISGHVSLYWYRQALGQGPEFLTYFNYEAQQDKSGLPNDRFSAERPEGSISTLTIQRTEQRDSAMYRCASSLEVQANYGYTFGSGTRLTVV.

This chain uses TRBV10-3 with TRBJ2-2; 8 bases are shared with TRBD1. V was pared by 4 bases and J by 2 bases, with 9 bases of the junction left unmatched. This CDR3 contains 17 residues. Germline assignment: CDR1 ENHRY and CDR2 SYGVKD. CDR3 loop: CAISAGGARRNTGELFF. Here the CDR3 DNA reads TGTGCCATCAGTGCAGGGGGCGCCCGACGAAACACCGGGGAGCTGTTTTTT.

V usage is TRBV7-3 and J usage is TRBJ2-2, with TRBD1 matching over 7 bases. CDR3 length: 15 amino acids. Germline V gene lookup returns CDR1 SGHTA and CDR2 FQGTGA. V dropped 4 bases and J dropped 0; count of bases not matched to a gene: 2. The CDR3 nucleotides read TGTGCCAGCAGCTCGACAGGGTCGAACACCGGGGAGCTGTTTTTT. The encoded protein is CASSSTGSNTGELFF.

V is TRBV6-1 and J is TRBJ2-7; no clear D. Trimming shortened V by 2 bases and J by 4 bases, and 9 bases separated the two germline ends. The CDR3 is 13 residues long. Germline values: CDR1 MNHNS, CDR2 SASEGT. The CDR3 bases are TGTGCCAGCAGTGAACTACAGCTTTACGAGCAGTACTTC. This codes for CASSELQLYEQYF.

CDR3 amino acids: CASRLGPTQPYGYTF. The CDR3 nucleotides read TGTGCCAGCAGGCTCGGCCCGACACAACCTTATGGCTACACCTTC. The J gene is TRBJ1-2, the V gene TRBV7-2; D gene uncertain. Between the trimmed V and J ends, which lost 6 bases and 5 bases, there was a span of 19 bases. The V gene's germline CDR1 is SGHTA and CDR2 FQGNSA. This CDR3 region has 15 residues.

The chain uses TRBV5-1 and TRBJ2-3, with 8 bases lining up with TRBD2. J gave up 2 bases and V 3 bases, and 8 bases lay outside the gene matches. The CDR3 extends over 16 amino acids. Germline V gene sequence: CDR1 SGHRS, CDR2 YFSETQ. The CDR3 nucleotides are TGCGCCAGCAGCTCCTGGGGTAGCGGGGACACAGATACGCAGTATTTT. Encoded protein: CASSSWGSGDTDTQYF.

The genes are TRBV9 and TRBJ2-1; 7 bases are a match to TRBD1. This CDR3 has 16 amino acids. Germline CDR1 and CDR2: SGDLS and YYNGEE. V was pared by 2 bases and J by 2 bases, with 7 bases of the junction left unmatched. The CDR3: CASSVVTGSPYNEQFF. The DNA for the CDR3 is TGTGCCAGCAGCGTGGTGACAGGGAGTCCCTACAATGAGCAGTTCTTC.

The table lists this clone with a count of one. In DNA, the CDR3 is TGTGCCAGCAGGTCGGGACAGTTGGAGGTAGAGACCCAGTACTTC. Translated: CASRSGQLEVETQYF. The rearrangement links TRBV6-5 to TRBJ2-5, with 7 positions matching TRBD1. The CDR3 is made up of 15 amino acids. Germline CDR1 MNHEY, CDR2 SVGAGI. With V trimmed by 6 bases and J by 4 bases, 11 bases remained unmatched.

CDR3 region: CASSQDFDRGSHEQYF. DNA for the CDR3: TGTGCCAGCAGCCAAGATTTTGACAGGGGAAGTCACGAGCAGTACTTC. The chain has TRBV4-2 and TRBJ2-7, with 8 bases identical to TRBD1. The CDR3 runs to 16 residues. V shed 0 bases and J 5 bases; nucleotides not matched to a gene: 9. Germline CDR1 LGHNA, CDR2 YNFKEQ.

J is TRBJ2-1 and V is TRBV6-6; 9 bases are a match to TRBD1. The CDR3 extends over 16 amino acids. The V and J ends lost 5 bases and 2 bases, in that order; junction bases with no gene match: 7. Germline V lookup: CDR1 MNHNY, CDR2 SVGAGI (reference sequence). The CDR3 loop reads CASSPPGQGTYNEQFF. DNA of the CDR3: TGTGCCAGCAGTCCCCCCGGACAGGGGACCTACAATGAGCAGTTCTTC.

V and J are TRBV2 and TRBJ1-4; 11 positions match TRBD1. V lost 6 bases to trimming and J lost 8 bases; unmatched junction nucleotides: 5. The CDR3 spans 14 residues. CDR1 is SNHLY, CDR2 FYNNEI, per germline. The CDR3 loop reads CASRFGTGGEKLFF. CDR3 nucleotides: TGTGCCAGCAGGTTCGGGACAGGGGGGGAAAAACTGTTTTTT.

The chain links TRBV18 to TRBJ1-4; D unclear. Trimming removed 2 bases from V and 3 bases from J, with 10 bases in between. This CDR3 is 15 amino acids long. Germline V CDR1 and CDR2: KGHSH, LQKENI. The CDR3 loop is CASSPAVRANEKLFF. For the CDR3, the DNA is TGTGCCAGCTCACCAGCCGTTCGGGCTAATGAAAAACTGTTTTTT.

The chain has TRBV7-2 and TRBJ1-5; TRBD1 agrees at 8 bases. From germline, CDR1 is SGHTA and CDR2 FQGNSA. The CDR3 totals 17 residues. V trimming: 2 bases; J trimming: 4 bases; junction bases outside the gene matches: 10. The CDR3: CASSLSGQGARNQPQHF. In DNA form, the CDR3 reads TGTGCCAGCAGCTTAAGCGGGCAGGGGGCTCGAAATCAGCCCCAGCATTTT.

The V call is TRBV6-4, the J call TRBJ2-3; 9 bases fit TRBD2. V trimming: 6 bases; J trimming: 5 bases; junction bases outside the gene matches: 12. In germline, CDR1 is MRHNA, CDR2 SNTAGT. The CDR3 covers 16 residues. The CDR3 region has the DNA TGTGCCAGCAGCCGTCGGAGTAGCGGGGGAATAGATACGCAGTATTTT. Translation gives CASSRRSSGGIDTQYF.

V gene TRBV6-5 combines with J gene TRBJ1-1; TRBD1 matches 9 bases. The CDR3 length is 15 residues. V lost 6 bases, J lost 4 bases, and 9 bases stayed unmatched. Germline V CDR1 and CDR2: MNHEY, SVGAGI. The CDR3 reads CASSGNRGRITEAFF. CDR3 in DNA: TGTGCCAGCAGCGGAAACAGGGGGCGAATCACTGAAGCTTTCTTT.

V and J are TRBV5-1 and TRBJ1-6, with 8 bases identical to TRBD1. Germline CDR1 SGHRS, CDR2 YFSETQ. Trimming at V came to 3 bases and at J to 8 bases, leaving 7 bases not matched to a gene. This CDR3 region has 15 residues. DNA for the CDR3: TGCGCCAGCAGCTCTTCCGGGACAGGCGATTCACCCCTCCACTTT. Its translation: CASSSSGTGDSPLHF.

The gene calls are TRBV19 and TRBJ1-5, with TRBD1 identical over 7 bases. The CDR3 runs 16 residues. V dropped 5 bases and J dropped 4; count of bases not matched to a gene: 11. Per germline, CDR1 LNHDA and CDR2 SQIVND (reference sequence). In nucleotides, the CDR3 is TGTGCCAGTAGTTTCCTCGGACAGGCGGGGAATCAGCCCCAGCATTTT. This encodes CASSFLGQAGNQPQHF.

The V call is TRBV4-1, the J call TRBJ1-4, with D unresolved. Germline V gene data show CDR1 as MGHRA and CDR2 as YSYEKL. This CDR3 spans 15 amino acids. V dropped 0 bases and J dropped 7 bases, with 12 bases sitting between them. The chain's CDR3 is CASSQDETRVEKLFF. In nucleotides, the CDR3 is TGCGCCAGCAGCCAAGATGAAACCCGAGTTGAAAAACTGTTTTTT.

This clone was observed a few times. V and J are TRBV3-1 (or the pseudogene TRBV3-2) and TRBJ1-2, with D unclear. Germline values: CDR1 LGHDT, CDR2 YNNKEL (reference sequence). V was trimmed by 3 bases and J by 5 bases, leaving 7 bases between them. The CDR3 is 12 amino acids. The CDR3 here is CASSQSVYGYTF. The CDR3 region has the DNA TGTGCCAGCAGCCAGTCCGTTTATGGCTACACCTTC.

With respect to this clone: Sequence at one end of the junction differs from germline and may be a read error. V and J are TRBV3-1 (or the pseudogene TRBV3-2) and TRBJ2-1; TRBD1 matches 7 bases. CDR3 length: 14 amino acids. The germline CDR1 and CDR2 sequences are LGHDT and YNNKEL (reference sequence). In DNA, the CDR3 is TGTGCCAGCAGCCAAGAGGGGACAGCTAATGAGCAATTCTTC. Translated: CASSQEGTANEQFF.

V is TRBV2 and J is TRBJ2-3; TRBD2 aligns across 8 bases. The CDR3 runs 14 residues. The germline CDR1 and CDR2 sequences are SNHLY and FYNNEI. The junction had 0 bases not matched to a gene; V was cut back by 4 bases and J by 0 bases. For the CDR3, the DNA is TGTGCCAGCAGTGCGGGGGGGAGCACAGATACGCAGTATTTT. Residues: CASSAGGSTDTQYF.

The rearrangement links TRBV7-8 to TRBJ2-7; 9 nucleotides match TRBD1. CDR1 is SGHVS, CDR2 FQNEAQ, per germline. This CDR3 has 14 residues. V dropped 6 bases and J dropped 3; count of bases not matched to a gene: 6. In DNA, the CDR3 is TGTGCCAGCAGGGGGGGGGACAGGGTCTACGAGCAGTACTTC. It yields the protein CASRGGDRVYEQYF.